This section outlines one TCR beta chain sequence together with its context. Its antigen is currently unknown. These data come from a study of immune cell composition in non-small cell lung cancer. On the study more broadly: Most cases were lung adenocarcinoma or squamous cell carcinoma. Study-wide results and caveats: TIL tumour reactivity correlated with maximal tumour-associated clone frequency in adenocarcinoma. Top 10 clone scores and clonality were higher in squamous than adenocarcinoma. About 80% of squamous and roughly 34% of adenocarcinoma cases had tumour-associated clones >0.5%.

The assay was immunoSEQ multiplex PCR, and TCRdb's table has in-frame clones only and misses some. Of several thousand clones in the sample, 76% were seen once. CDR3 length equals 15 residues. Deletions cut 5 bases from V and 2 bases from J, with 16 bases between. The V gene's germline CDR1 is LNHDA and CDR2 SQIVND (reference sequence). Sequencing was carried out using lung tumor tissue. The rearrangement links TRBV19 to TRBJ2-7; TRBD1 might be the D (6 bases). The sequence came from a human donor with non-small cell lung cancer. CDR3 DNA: TGTGCCAGTAGTCCCTTACAGGGTAGAACCTACGAGCAGTACTTC. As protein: CASSPLQGRTYEQYF.